The 5 T cell receptor beta chains in this list originate from one sample, sequenced in a study of molecular identifiers for immune sequencing clone quantification. TCRdb processed the PCR reads anew with MiXCR; each CDR3 protein has one entry. The sample shows about 500,000 distinct CDR3 sequences, over 20% of them seen only once. The sample consisted of naive CD8+ T cells from blood, with Jurkat cell RNA spiked in. The subset was: FACS-sorted CD8+CD4-CCR7+CD45RA+ naive T cells. The receptor source for this set is a human donor in good health. Some libraries in this study had Jurkat cell RNA spiked in.

At least ten counts were recorded for this clonotype. V gene TRBV7-9 combines with J gene TRBJ2-3, with D unresolved. CDR3 length equals 11 residues. Germline V gene lookup returns CDR1 SEHNR and CDR2 FQNEAQ (reference sequence). Trimming stripped 8 bases from V and 6 bases from J, with 9 bases between. In DNA form, the CDR3 reads TGTGCCAGCGGAACACCGGATACGCAGTATTTT. Amino acids: CASGTPDTQYF.

This clonotype was observed a few times. The V and J genes are TRBV13 and TRBJ2-7; the match to TRBD2 covers 8 bases. The germline CDR1 and CDR2 sequences are PRHDT and FYEKMQ (reference sequence). V lost 5 bases to trimming and J lost 9 bases; unmatched junction nucleotides: 12. This CDR3 is 14 amino acids long. The CDR3 region has the DNA TGTGCCAGCAGCCCGGGAGGGGCTGCCTTTCGGCAGTACTTC. Translated, it gives CASSPGGAAFRQYF. Drawing the rest from reference TRBV13 and TRBJ2-7, the complete variable domain is AAGVIQSPRHLIKEKRETATLKCYPIPRHDTVYWYQQGPGQDPQFLISFYEKMQSDKGSIPDRFSAQQFSDYHSELNMSSLELGDSALYFCASSPGGAAFRQYFGPGTRLTVT.

Ten or more counts support this clonotype. The chain uses TRBV2 and TRBJ2-5, with 10 bases identical to TRBD2. The CDR3 extends over 14 amino acids. V trimming: 4 bases; J trimming: 3 bases; junction bases outside the gene matches: 2. In germline, CDR1 is SNHLY, CDR2 FYNNEI. The CDR3 bases are TGTGCCAGCAGTGGAACTAGCGGGGAAGAGACCCAGTACTTC. It encodes CASSGTSGEETQYF. The full variable domain, in which reference TRBV2 and TRBJ2-5 provide the parts outside the CDR3, is EPEVTQTPSHQVTQMGQEVILRCVPISNHLYFYWYRQILGQKVEFLVSFYNNEISEKSEIFDDQFSVERPDGSNFTLKIRSTKLEDSAMYFCASSGTSGEETQYFGPGTRLLVL.

The rearrangement joins TRBV19 to TRBJ2-7, with a possible D match to TRBD2 (6 bases). V shed 4 bases and J shed 7 bases, with 20 bases lying between them. This CDR3 spans 15 amino acids. The germline gives CDR1 LNHDA, CDR2 SQIVND (reference sequence). The CDR3: CASSTRLEGLGEQYF. CDR3 DNA sequence: TGTGCCAGTAGTACAAGACTAGAGGGCTTGGGGGAGCAGTACTTC.

The chain uses TRBV12-3 or TRBV12-4 and TRBJ2-3, with 8 bases aligning to TRBD1. V trimming: 6 bases; J trimming: 0 bases; junction bases outside the gene matches: 2. This CDR3 region has 14 residues. CDR3 in DNA: TGTGCCAGCAGGACAGGGGCTAGCACAGATACGCAGTATTTT. Its protein product is CASRTGASTDTQYF.